This TCR beta chain appears in the sequencing data of a study of CD8 T cells in Susac syndrome. The CDR3 has 16 residues. V lost 1 base and J lost 4; bases outside the gene matches: 6. Germline lookup yields CDR1 DFQATT and CDR2 SNEGSKA (reference sequence). When the RNA was reverse transcribed, random hexamers were used with an input of roughly 0.45 to 1 ug. TCRdb called the immunoSEQ multiplex PCR reads again in MiXCR, with one record for every CDR3 protein. The table shows about 130,000 distinct CDR3 sequences, with approximately 95% occurring only once. TEMRA cells were FACS-enriched, with CD8+ and CD4+ T cells isolated negatively.

The J gene is TRBJ2-1, the V gene TRBV20-1, with 11 bases that match TRBD1. The material sequenced was CD8+ T cells from PBMCs. The sequence was obtained from a human donor with Susac syndrome. DNA of the CDR3: TGCAGTGCTAGAGTCTTCGGGACAGGGGGATACAATGAGCAGTTCTTC. It translates to CSARVFGTGGYNEQFF.